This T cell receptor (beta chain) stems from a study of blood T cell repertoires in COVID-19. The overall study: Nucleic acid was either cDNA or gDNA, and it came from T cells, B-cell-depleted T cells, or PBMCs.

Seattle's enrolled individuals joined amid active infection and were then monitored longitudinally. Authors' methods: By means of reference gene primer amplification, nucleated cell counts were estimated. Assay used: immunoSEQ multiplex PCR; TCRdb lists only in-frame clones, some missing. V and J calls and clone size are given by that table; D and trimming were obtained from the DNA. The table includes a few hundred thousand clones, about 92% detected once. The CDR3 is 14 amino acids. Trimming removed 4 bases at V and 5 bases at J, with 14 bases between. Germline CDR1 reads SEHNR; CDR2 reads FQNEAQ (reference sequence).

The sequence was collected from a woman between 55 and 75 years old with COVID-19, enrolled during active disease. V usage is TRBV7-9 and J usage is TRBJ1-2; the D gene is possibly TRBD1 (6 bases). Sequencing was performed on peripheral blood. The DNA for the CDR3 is TGTGCCAGCAGCTCAAGCGGGGGCGGGTATGGCTACACCTTC. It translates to CASSSSGGGYGYTF.